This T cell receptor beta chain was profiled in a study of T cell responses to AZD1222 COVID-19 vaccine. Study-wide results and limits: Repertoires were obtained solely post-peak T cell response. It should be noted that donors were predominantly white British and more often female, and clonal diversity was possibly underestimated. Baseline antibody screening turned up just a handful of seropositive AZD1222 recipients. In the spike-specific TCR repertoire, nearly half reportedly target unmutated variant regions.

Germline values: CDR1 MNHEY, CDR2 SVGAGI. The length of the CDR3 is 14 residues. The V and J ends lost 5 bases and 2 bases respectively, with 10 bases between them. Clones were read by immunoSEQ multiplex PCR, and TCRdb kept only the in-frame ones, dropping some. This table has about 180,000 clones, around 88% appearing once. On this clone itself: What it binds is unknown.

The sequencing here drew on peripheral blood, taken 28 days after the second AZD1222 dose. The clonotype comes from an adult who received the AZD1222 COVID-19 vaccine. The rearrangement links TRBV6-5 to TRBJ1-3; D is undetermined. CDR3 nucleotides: TGTGCCAGCAGTCCCCGAGACACTGGAAACACCATATATTTT. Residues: CASSPRDTGNTIYF.